This TCR beta chain is drawn from a study of blood T cell repertoires in COVID-19. Study-wide background: The study drew acute and convalescent COVID-19 samples from the United States, Italy and Spain. Nucleic acid was either cDNA or gDNA, and it came from T cells, B-cell-depleted T cells, or PBMCs.

How the authors handled the data: Estimation of nucleated cell counts was performed using reference gene primer amplification. Sequencing was performed with immunoSEQ multiplex PCR; in TCRdb, only in-frame clones are kept and a portion is missing. Clone size and V and J calls were adopted from that table, with D and trimming inferred from the DNA. This sample has tens of thousands of clones, with 90% found just once. The V segment lost 7 bases and the J segment 6 bases; nucleotides outside the gene matches: 7. There are 13 residues in the CDR3. Germline V gene data show CDR1 as SNHLY and CDR2 as FYNNEI.

The clonotype was recovered from a man at least 80 years old with acute or convalescent COVID-19. Specimen: peripheral blood. The V gene is TRBV2, the J gene TRBJ2-7, with 9 bases aligning to TRBD1. CDR3 DNA: TGTGCCAGCAACCCGGGGACAGGGCTCGAGCAGTACTTC. Protein sequence: CASNPGTGLEQYF.